A single T cell receptor (beta chain) is shown here with its context. In its sample, this clone was seen a few times. This receptor's antigen is unknown. No much larger clone exists at a distance of one base, and base qualities are not known. This record belongs to a study of blood T cell repertoires in COVID-19 (dated by TCRdb to about 2020). General notes on the study: Collaborator samples came from the United States, Italy and Spain and covered acute and convalescent phases of COVID-19. Nearly every sample came with metadata listing a de-identified subject ID, COVID-19 status, age in years and sex. The repertoires were released in a freely available public database intended as a resource for research on the immune response to SARS-CoV-2. Samples came from the ongoing ImmuneRACE study (first 160 participants) plus 1,254 subjects from 6 global collaborators. Where available, HLA class I and class II types were taken from metadata supplied by the sample provider and were not determined by assay-based typing. The dataset comprised deeply sampled blood TCRbeta repertoires from subjects exposed to, actively infected with, or recovered from COVID-19. The prospective study material was composed of cDNA or gDNA derived from T cells, B-cell-depleted T cells, or PBMCs.

Beyond this particular receptor, the publication reports: Clinical and demographic metadata were provided uncurated, with the amount varying by source and participant.

In Seattle, one collaborating source enrolled patients while the infection was active and tracked those patients longitudinally over the course of disease. Collaborating institutions collected whole blood in K2EDTA tubes following their own protocols. For TCRbeta analysis, collaborator samples were shipped as frozen whole blood, as isolated PBMCs, or as DNA extracted from either sample type. TCRbeta CDR3 regions were amplified from genomic DNA using the immunoSEQ Assay, a bias-controlled multiplex PCR. Per the source publication's procedure: The number of nucleated cells in each sample was estimated by amplification of reference gene primers within the assay. To quantify the absolute abundance of each unique TCRbeta CDR3 rearrangement, sequence reads were collapsed and filtered. For each sample, productive Simpson clonality was calculated as the square root of Simpson's diversity index over productive rearrangements. TCRdb took over this immuneACCESS table, retaining in-frame rearrangements with V and J assigned. Such tables are incomplete; in checked studies, under half of the missing clones stem from an unresolved V gene, and the remainder is unexplained. D and trimming were read from the DNA, whereas the V and J calls and clone size are those reported in that table. The sample records some 80,000 clones, approximately 84% of which are singletons. Of the sample, approximately 11% is held by the ten largest clones.

The TCR comes from a man in his sixties with COVID-19, enrolled during active disease. The sequencing input was peripheral blood.

The DNA sequence is as follows: TGTGCCAGCAGCCCCGGGACAGACTATGGCTACACCTTC. It specifies CASSPGTDYGYTF. The sequence joins TRBV2 to TRBJ1-2, and 7 bases in between align with TRBD1. Sequences SNHLY (CDR1) and FYNNEI (CDR2) are obtained from the germline V gene. V is trimmed back by 6 bases and J by 3 bases, and the junction contains 4 bases that no gene match accounts for. The CDR3 runs 13 residues from the cysteine to the phenylalanine. Only CDR3 DNA is held: 39 bases, read in frame from base 1.